The 2 T cell receptor beta chains listed next were all sequenced from one sample in a study of shared clonotypes between healthy human individuals. Assay used: immunoSEQ multiplex PCR; TCRdb lists only in-frame clones, some missing. The sample has millions of clones; 90% to 95% are singletons. Sequencing used naive CD4+ T cells sorted from blood. Subset given: CD45RA+ positively selected. Every receptor here comes from a man aged 18 to 29 in good health.

The V gene is TRBV6-1, the J gene TRBJ2-3; D might be TRBD1 (6 bases). The V end lost 6 bases, the J end lost 2 bases, and 12 bases lay between the germline ends. There are 14 residues in the CDR3. The germline CDR1 and CDR2 sequences are MNHNS and SASEGT. CDR3 bases: TGTGCCAGCAGAGTACAGGGATCCACAGATACGCAGTATTTT. Its translation: CASRVQGSTDTQYF.

The J gene is TRBJ1-4, the V gene TRBV29-1; D is uncertain. The CDR3 spans 14 residues. Looked up from germline, CDR1 is SQVTM and CDR2 is ANQGSEA. With 0 bases removed from V and 7 bases from J, the gap between germline ends came to 12 bases. CDR3 sequence (DNA): TGCAGCGTTGAAGATCGGGTCTCTAGTGAAAAACTGTTTTTT. Its translation: CSVEDRVSSEKLFF.